These 9 T cell receptor beta chains were sequenced from one sample in a study of human thymus T cells. Resections removed during corrective heart surgery provided the thymus tissue used. Measured with immunoSEQ multiplex PCR; TCRdb has only the in-frame clones, and not every one. Of roughly 77,000 clones in the sample, 95% were seen once. Material for sequencing was thymus tissue. These receptors were taken from a girl under three years old with a congenital heart defect but otherwise immunologically healthy.

The genes are TRBV25-1 and TRBJ1-1; the D gene is possibly TRBD1 (6 bases). V lost 6 bases to trimming and J lost 8 bases, with 19 bases between them. Germline values: CDR1 MGHDK, CDR2 SYGVNS. The CDR3 runs to 14 residues. The CDR3 spells CASRAPQGRPEAFF. The DNA of the CDR3 is TGTGCCAGCAGAGCTCCACAGGGACGGCCCGAAGCTTTCTTT.

V and J are TRBV11-3 and TRBJ2-1, with a weak D call TRBD2 (5 bases). The V gene's germline CDR1 is SGHNT and CDR2 YENEEA. The CDR3 spans 19 residues. The ends were cut back, 2 bases at V and 5 bases at J, with 25 bases in the middle. CDR3 protein: CASSLRPVHGEKGHNEQFF. For the CDR3, the DNA is TGTGCCAGCAGCTTACGACCAGTCCATGGGGAGAAAGGGCACAATGAGCAGTTCTTC.

The chain couples TRBV25-1 to TRBJ1-3; D remains unclear. V was cut by 4 bases and J by 5 bases, with 6 bases left in between. Per germline, CDR1 MGHDK and CDR2 SYGVNS. The CDR3 totals 12 residues. The CDR3 reads CASSGHRNTIYF. The CDR3 bases are TGTGCCAGCAGTGGCCATAGAAACACCATATATTTT.

The chain recombines TRBV4-3 with TRBJ1-1; a possible D gene is TRBD1 (5 bases). V lost 0 bases and J 0 bases, leaving 14 bases between the germline ends. This CDR3 contains 17 residues. Per germline, CDR1 LGHNA and CDR2 YSLEER. The CDR3 coding sequence is TGCGCCAGCAGCCAAGATTCATGGGCAGGGATGAACACTGAAGCTTTCTTT. Translating gives CASSQDSWAGMNTEAFF.

This sequence joins TRBV4-1 and TRBJ1-3, with D tentatively TRBD1 (5 bases). Germline loops: CDR1 MGHRA, CDR2 YSYEKL. V dropped 4 bases and J dropped 5 bases, with 15 bases sitting between them. This CDR3 is 15 amino acids long. The CDR3 here is CASSRPDTGRNTIYF. The DNA for the CDR3 is TGCGCCAGCAGCCGCCCGGACACGGGCAGAAACACCATATATTTT.

The chain combines TRBV5-6 with TRBJ1-2; D not resolved. The CDR3 spans 14 residues. The ends were cut back, 4 bases at V and 8 bases at J, with 18 bases in the middle. Per germline, CDR1 SGHDT and CDR2 YYEEEE. DNA of the CDR3: TGTGCCAGCAGCCAGAACCAGGCCCGATCCGGCTACACCTTC. The encoded protein is CASSQNQARSGYTF.

The chain combines TRBV4-1 with TRBJ2-3; TRBD2 matches 13 bases. The CDR3 spans 16 residues. After removal of 1 base from V and 5 bases from J, the junction contained 3 bases not matched to a gene. In germline, CDR1 is MGHRA, CDR2 YSYEKL. In DNA form, the CDR3 reads TGCGCCAGCAGCCAAGGTGGACTAGCGGGAGTAGATACGCAGTATTTT. Its protein is CASSQGGLAGVDTQYF.

V usage is TRBV7-2 and J usage is TRBJ2-6; D not resolved. Germline loops: CDR1 SGHTA, CDR2 FQGNSA. Trimming pared 1 base from V and 0 bases from J, leaving 10 bases between. This CDR3 spans 17 amino acids. CDR3 region: CASSLGGINSGANVLTF. The CDR3 coding sequence is TGTGCCAGCAGCTTAGGGGGAATAAACTCTGGGGCCAACGTCCTGACTTTC.

The genes are TRBV6-1 and TRBJ2-3; 9 nucleotides line up with TRBD1. The V segment lost 3 bases and the J segment 1 base; nucleotides outside the gene matches: 8. Germline values: CDR1 MNHNS, CDR2 SASEGT. The CDR3 sequence is 17 residues long. The CDR3 DNA sequence: TGTGCCAGCAGTGAGCTCCCCCGGGACAGGGGCACAGATACGCAGTATTTT. Protein product: CASSELPRDRGTDTQYF.